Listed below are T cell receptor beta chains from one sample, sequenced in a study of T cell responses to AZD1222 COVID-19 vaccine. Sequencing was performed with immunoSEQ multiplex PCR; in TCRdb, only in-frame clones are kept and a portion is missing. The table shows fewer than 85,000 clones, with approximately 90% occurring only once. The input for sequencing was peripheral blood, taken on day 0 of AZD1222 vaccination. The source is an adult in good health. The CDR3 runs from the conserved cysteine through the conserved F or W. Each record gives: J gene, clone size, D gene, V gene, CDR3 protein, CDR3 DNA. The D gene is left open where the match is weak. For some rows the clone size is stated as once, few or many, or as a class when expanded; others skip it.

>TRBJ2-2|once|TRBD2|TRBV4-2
CASSQDAGGRLTGELFF
TGTGCCAGCAGCCAAGATGCTGGCGGGAGACTCACCGGGGAGCTGTTTTTT
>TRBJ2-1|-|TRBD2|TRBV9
CASSVVTGTSRKPTEQFF
TGTGCCAGCAGCGTAGTGACAGGGACTAGCCGTAAACCAACTGAGCAGTTCTTC
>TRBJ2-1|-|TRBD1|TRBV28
CASSSHRQGREQFF
TGTGCCAGCAGTTCCCATAGACAGGGCCGTGAGCAGTTCTTC
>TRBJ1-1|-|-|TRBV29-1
CSFAWSTEAFF
TGCAGCTTTGCTTGGAGCACTGAAGCTTTCTTT
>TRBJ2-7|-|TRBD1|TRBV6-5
CASSTGQGAYEQYF
TGTGCCAGCAGTACGGGACAGGGAGCCTACGAGCAGTACTTC
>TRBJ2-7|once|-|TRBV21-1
CASSGTSGPYEQYF
TGTGCCAGCAGCGGGACTAGCGGTCCCTACGAGCAGTACTTC
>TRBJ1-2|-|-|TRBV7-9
CASSFGTGYTF
TGTGCCAGCAGCTTCGGGACGGGATACACCTTC
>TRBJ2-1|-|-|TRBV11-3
CASSLFPWNEQFF
TGTGCCAGCAGCTTATTCCCTTGGAATGAGCAGTTCTTC
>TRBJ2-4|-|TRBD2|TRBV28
CASTGGGASAKNIQYF
TGTGCCAGCACCGGGGGGGGCGCGTCGGCCAAAAACATTCAGTACTTC
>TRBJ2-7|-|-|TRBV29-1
CSVLLAYEQYF
TGCAGCGTTTTGCTAGCGTACGAGCAGTACTTC
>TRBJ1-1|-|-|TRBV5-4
CASTLISGRYTEAFF
TGTGCCAGCACTCTGATAAGTGGGAGATACACTGAAGCTTTCTTT
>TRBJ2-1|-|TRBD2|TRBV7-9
CASSPLAGGSYNEQFF
TGTGCCAGCAGCCCTTTAGCGGGGGGCTCCTACAATGAGCAGTTCTTC
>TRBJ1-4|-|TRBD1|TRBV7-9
CASSRGQGSEKLFF
TGTGCCAGCAGCCGGGGACAGGGGTCGGAAAAACTGTTTTTT
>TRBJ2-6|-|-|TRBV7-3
CASSLGPGAGANVLTF
TGTGCCAGCAGCTTAGGTCCGGGGGCTGGGGCCAACGTCCTGACTTTC
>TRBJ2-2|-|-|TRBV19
CASLRESTGELFF
TGTGCCAGTCTCCGGGAAAGCACCGGGGAGCTGTTTTTT
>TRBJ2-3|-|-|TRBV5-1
CASMASSSTDTQYF
TGCGCCAGCATGGCTAGCTCTAGCACAGATACGCAGTATTTT